This T cell receptor (beta chain) was sequenced during a study of metastatic and nonmetastatic thyroid tumors. The CDR3 runs 14 residues. Germline CDR1 MNHEY, CDR2 SVGEGT. V lost 2 bases to trimming and J lost 3 bases, with 8 bases between them. TCRdb recomputed clones from the PCR reads via MiXCR. This sample has 15,000 to 20,000 clones, with 25% to 30% found just once. By its share, this clone is medium-sized. Patients had received no treatment of any kind before thyroid surgery. This chain links TRBV6-2 or TRBV6-3 with TRBJ1-5; D not resolved. This TCR came from a male donor with papillary thyroid cancer or a benign thyroid nodule (not recorded which). Some clones in this sample may be carry-over from other donors' samples. Sequencing input: tumor tissue. CDR3 bases: TGTGCCAGCAGTTACGGGCCCCTCAATCAGCCCCAGCATTTT. It translates to CASSYGPLNQPQHF.